Listed below are T cell receptor beta chains from one sample, sequenced in a study of human T cells and chemical hapten exposure. Each CDR3 protein is one row after TCRdb ran MiXCR on the RACE reads. The data contain approximately 90,000 distinct CDR3 sequences, about 28% of them seen just once; the ten biggest clones take up 10%. This specimen was whole blood, taken in connection with sensitization to the hapten diphenylcyclopropenone (DPC). These receptors all stem from a man between 35 and 55 years old with alopecia areata. Some clones in this sample may be carry-over from other donors' samples. Both conserved end residues are part of each CDR3. D genes are given only for firm matches. The size entry is marked missing in some rows and otherwise reads once, few, many or a size class.

TGTGCCAGCAGAATCGGACCCCCCGTAGAGACCCAGTACTTC | CASRIGPPVETQYF | few | TRBJ2-5 | TRBV6-2/TRBV6-3 | .
TGTGCCAGCGTGAGGGGAGAGACCCAGTACTTC | CASVRGETQYF | few | TRBJ2-5 | TRBV27 | .
TGTGCCAGCAGCCGGGGACAGGGCCTCGAGCAGTACTTC | CASSRGQGLEQYF | few | TRBJ2-7 | TRBV14 | TRBD1
TGTGCCAGCAGCCACACCATGGGTACTGAAGCTTTCTTT | CASSHTMGTEAFF | . | TRBJ1-1 | TRBV3-1 | .
TGTGCCAGCAGCCGAGAGCGGGGGGTTGCCTACGAGCAGTACTTC | CASSRERGVAYEQYF | . | TRBJ2-7 | TRBV7-2 | TRBD2
TGTGCCAGCTCAGAGCGGGAGGGCTACGAGCAGTACTTC | CASSEREGYEQYF | few | TRBJ2-7 | TRBV6-1 | TRBD2
TGCAGTGCCCACCGGGACACCGGGGAGCTGTTTTTT | CSAHRDTGELFF | . | TRBJ2-2 | TRBV20-1 | .
TGTGCCAGCAGTTATAGATATAATTCACCCCTCCACTTT | CASSYRYNSPLHF | many | TRBJ1-6 | TRBV6-5 | .
TGTGCCAGCAGCCAAGATCTGCTAGCGACAGACAATGAGCAGTTCTTC | CASSQDLLATDNEQFF | few | TRBJ2-1 | TRBV4-2 | .
TGCAGTGCTAGAGATCCGGCAGGGGGCGTGTACACTGAAGCTTTCTTT | CSARDPAGGVYTEAFF | . | TRBJ1-1 | TRBV20-1 | TRBD1
TGTGCCAACGCACCCCTTCCCTCTGGGGCCAACGTCCTGACTTTC | CANAPLPSGANVLTF | once | TRBJ2-6 | TRBV2 | .
TGTGCCAGCAGCCCAACAGTCCCTACGAGCAGTGCGGGATGGAAGCAGTACTTC | CASSPTVPTSSAGWKQYF | . | TRBJ2-7 | TRBV12-3/TRBV12-4 | .
TGTGCCAGCAGCCGCGGGGGGGCGGGAGGACCGGATGAGCAGTTCTTC | CASSRGGAGGPDEQFF | . | TRBJ2-1 | TRBV11-3 | TRBD2
TGTGCCAGCAGCTCGCAGCCTTATAGCAATCAGCCCCAGCATTTT | CASSSQPYSNQPQHF | few | TRBJ1-5 | TRBV7-2 | .
TGTGCCAGCAGCCCCCTCCCAGGGTCACACAGTGTCAATGAGCAGTTCTTC | CASSPLPGSHSVNEQFF | few | TRBJ2-1 | TRBV7-2 | .
TGCAGTGCTAGTGGTACGGGACAGCCGGGAGGATGGGGCAATCAGCCCCAGCATTTT | CSASGTGQPGGWGNQPQHF | few | TRBJ1-5 | TRBV20-1 | TRBD1
TGTGCCAGCAGTTTACGGGGGCGGCAGCCCCAGCATTTT | CASSLRGRQPQHF | . | TRBJ1-5 | TRBV6-2/TRBV6-3 | .
TGTGCCAGCTCACCGCAAGAGGAGCAGTTCTTC | CASSPQEEQFF | many | TRBJ2-1 | TRBV18 | .
TGCAGTGTTCTGGCGGGGCTCCTCAACACAGATACGCAGTATTTT | CSVLAGLLNTDTQYF | . | TRBJ2-3 | TRBV20-1 | .
TGTGCCAGCAGTTTTGGGGTCTCTGGAAACACCATATATTTT | CASSFGVSGNTIYF | few | TRBJ1-3 | TRBV12-3/TRBV12-4 | .
TGTGCCAGCAGCTCAACTCCTAGCGGGATTGCCTACAATGAGCAGTTCTTC | CASSSTPSGIAYNEQFF | few | TRBJ2-1 | TRBV7-9 | TRBD2
TGCGCCAGCAGCCGGGACGGCAGCTCCTACAATGAGCAGTTCTTC | CASSRDGSSYNEQFF | once | TRBJ2-1 | TRBV5-1 | .
TGTGCCAGCAGTTTTCCAGGGAGCCTAGAGTTCTTC | CASSFPGSLEFF | . | TRBJ2-1 | TRBV27 | .
TGTGCCAGCAGCGGCTGTTCCCCCGAGCAGTACTTC | CASSGCSPEQYF | . | TRBJ2-7 | TRBV9 | .
TGTGCCAGCAACAAAAGACAGGTCAACCATAGCAATCAGCCCCAGCATTTT | CASNKRQVNHSNQPQHF | few | TRBJ1-5 | TRBV6-6 | .
TGTGCCAGCAGTCTCGGAAATTCACCCCTCCACTTT | CASSLGNSPLHF | few | TRBJ1-6 | TRBV6-6 | .
TGTGCCAGCAGTGGGGACAGGGGGCCATACAATGAGCAGTTCTTC | CASSGDRGPYNEQFF | . | TRBJ2-1 | TRBV12-3/TRBV12-4 | TRBD1
TGTGCCAGCACCCTCCGTCGAGGGACTGAAGCTTTCTTT | CASTLRRGTEAFF | . | TRBJ1-1 | TRBV27 | .
TGTGCCAGCAGCCAGGACAGCGGACCCTCACCCCTCCACTTT | CASSQDSGPSPLHF | few | TRBJ1-6 | TRBV9 | .
TGCGCCAGCAGCAGAGGACTAGCGGGAGTCACAGATACGCAGTATTTT | CASSRGLAGVTDTQYF | few | TRBJ2-3 | TRBV5-1 | TRBD2
TGCAGTGCGAAACTAGCGGGAGGGTCAGATACGCAGTATTTT | CSAKLAGGSDTQYF | few | TRBJ2-3 | TRBV20-1 | TRBD2
TGTGCCAGCAGCTCTGGACTAGGAGGGACCCAGTACTTC | CASSSGLGGTQYF | few | TRBJ2-5 | TRBV11-1 | TRBD2
TGTGCCACCAGTGATCCGACAGGGTCTGTTTACAATGAGCAGTTCTTC | CATSDPTGSVYNEQFF | . | TRBJ2-1 | TRBV24-1 | TRBD1
TGTGCCACCAGCCTAGGTGCGGGAGGGCCTGGAGAGACCCAGTACTTC | CATSLGAGGPGETQYF | once | TRBJ2-5 | TRBV12-3/TRBV12-4 | TRBD2
TGTGCCAGCAGTGAAGCCGGTAGCGCCGACAATGAGCAGTTCTTC | CASSEAGSADNEQFF | few | TRBJ2-1 | TRBV2 | .
TGCAGTGCTAGCGGCCGGCAGATGATCTACGAGCAGTACTTC | CSASGRQMIYEQYF | . | TRBJ2-7 | TRBV20-1 | .
TGTGCCAGCAGGGCGGGAGGTCCCTACGAGCAGTACTTC | CASRAGGPYEQYF | few | TRBJ2-7 | TRBV28 | TRBD2
TGTGCCAGCAGCCAACCACTAGCGGGAGGGCGACATACGCAGTATTTT | CASSQPLAGGRHTQYF | . | TRBJ2-3 | TRBV14 | TRBD2
TGCGCCAGCAGCCGCTCCTCCGAGGGGGGGGCTTCACCCCTCCACTTT | CASSRSSEGGASPLHF | . | TRBJ1-6 | TRBV4-3 | .